These 6 T cell receptor beta chains came from one sample sequenced in a study of blood T cell repertoires in COVID-19. Profiled with immunoSEQ multiplex PCR; TCRdb holds only in-frame clones, not every one. Of about 85,000 clones in the sample, 82% are singletons; the top ten hold approximately 1.3%. Specimen: peripheral blood. The receptors were sampled from a woman aged 80 or over with acute or convalescent COVID-19.

V gene TRBV11-2 combines with J gene TRBJ2-2, with TRBD2 identical over 11 bases. The V gene end was trimmed by 2 bases and the J gene end by 3 bases; junction bases not matched to a gene: 11. CDR3 length equals 19 residues. Germline CDR1 and CDR2: SGHAT and FQNNGV. Here the CDR3 DNA reads TGTGCCAGCAGCTTATTCGGGGCTAGCGGGGGGATGTACACCGGGGAGCTGTTTTTT. Its protein product is CASSLFGASGGMYTGELFF. The whole variable domain, remainder taken from reference TRBV11-2 and TRBJ2-2, is EAGVAQSPRYKIIEKRQSVAFWCNPISGHATLYWYQQILGQGPKLLIQFQNNGVVDDSQLPKDRFSAERLKGVDSTLKIQPAKLEDSAVYLCASSLFGASGGMYTGELFFGEGSRLTVL.

The J gene is TRBJ2-1, the V gene TRBV3-1 (or the pseudogene TRBV3-2); weak D call: TRBD2 (6 bases). The length of the CDR3 is 16 residues. From germline, CDR1 is LGHDT and CDR2 YNNKEL (reference sequence). The V gene lost 4 bases and the J gene lost 8 bases, with 21 bases spanning the gap. CDR3 region: CASSPLYGRSADEQFF. CDR3 nucleotide sequence: TGTGCCAGCAGCCCCCTGTACGGGAGAAGTGCGGATGAGCAGTTCTTC.

This clone was detected only a few times. J is TRBJ2-5 and V is TRBV5-1, with 10 bases that match TRBD2. This CDR3 comprises 15 residues. Trimming removed 0 bases from V and 5 bases from J; junction bases left unmatched: 4. Germline V gene data show CDR1 as SGHRS and CDR2 as YFSETQ. CDR3 nucleotides: TGCGCCAGCAGCTTGGACGGGACTAGCGACGAGACCCAGTACTTC. This encodes CASSLDGTSDETQYF.

This sequence joins TRBV5-1 and TRBJ2-2, with 8 bases that match TRBD2. In germline, CDR1 is SGHRS, CDR2 YFSETQ. After removal of 5 bases from V and 2 bases from J, the junction contained 5 bases not matched to a gene. The CDR3 runs to 15 residues. The CDR3 sequence is CASSQSGGNTGELFF. In DNA form, the CDR3 reads TGCGCCAGCAGTCAGAGCGGGGGCAACACCGGGGAGCTGTTTTTT.

The chain's CDR3 is CAITGGESSYEQYF. DNA for the CDR3: TGTGCCATCACCGGGGGGGAGAGCTCCTACGAGCAGTACTTC. The chain has TRBV27 and TRBJ2-7; 8 bases line up with TRBD2. V trimming: 10 bases; J trimming: 0 bases; junction bases outside the gene matches: 8. The length of the CDR3 is 14 residues. In germline, CDR1 is MNHEY, CDR2 SMNVEV (reference sequence).

V usage is TRBV11-3 and J usage is TRBJ2-1; tentative D call: TRBD2 (5 bases). Looked up from germline, CDR1 is SGHNT and CDR2 is YENEEA. Deletions cut 1 base from V and 10 bases from J, with 11 bases between. The CDR3 extends over 13 amino acids. CDR3 protein: CASSLAAEGEQFF. The CDR3 nucleotides read TGTGCCAGCAGCTTAGCCGCAGAGGGAGAGCAGTTCTTC.